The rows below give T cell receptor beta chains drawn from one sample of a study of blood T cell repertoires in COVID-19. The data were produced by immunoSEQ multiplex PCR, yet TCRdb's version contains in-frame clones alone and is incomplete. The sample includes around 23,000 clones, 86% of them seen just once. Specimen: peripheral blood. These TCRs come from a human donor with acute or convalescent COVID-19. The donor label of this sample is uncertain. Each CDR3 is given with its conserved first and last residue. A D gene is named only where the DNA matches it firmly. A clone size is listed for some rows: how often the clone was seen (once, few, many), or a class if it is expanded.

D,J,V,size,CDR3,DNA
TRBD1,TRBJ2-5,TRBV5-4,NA,CASSFFRDRTLGETQYF,TGTGCCAGCAGCTTTTTTCGGGACAGAACTTTGGGGGAGACCCAGTACTTC
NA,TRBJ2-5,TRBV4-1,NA,CASSQPTGSSRARYF,TGCGCCAGCAGCCAACCCACCGGGTCTTCGAGGGCCCGGTACTTC
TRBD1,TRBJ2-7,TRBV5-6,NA,CASSRGQGNGEQYF,TGTGCCAGCAGCCGCGGACAGGGGAATGGCGAGCAGTACTTC
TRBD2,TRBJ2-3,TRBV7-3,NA,CASSRSGGVNTQYF,TGTGCCAGCAGCCGAAGCGGGGGGGTAAATACGCAGTATTTT
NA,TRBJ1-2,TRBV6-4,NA,CASSDTPQGLYGYTF,TGTGCCAGCAGTGATACCCCACAGGGCCTTTATGGCTACACCTTC
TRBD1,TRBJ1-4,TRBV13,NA,CASSPGVGQGNEKLFF,TGTGCCAGCAGCCCTGGAGTGGGACAGGGGAACGAAAAACTGTTTTTT
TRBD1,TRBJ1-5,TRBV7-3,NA,CASSPPGPTGKEQPQHF,TGTGCCAGCAGCCCCCCCGGACCGACAGGGAAAGAACAGCCCCAGCATTTT
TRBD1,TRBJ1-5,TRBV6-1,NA,CASSENRGSNQPQHF,TGTGCCAGCAGTGAAAACAGGGGGAGCAATCAGCCCCAGCATTTT
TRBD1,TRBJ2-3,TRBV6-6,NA,CATLDRAYADTQYF,TGTGCCACCCTGGACAGGGCTTATGCAGATACGCAGTATTTT
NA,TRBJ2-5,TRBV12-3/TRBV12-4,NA,CASRQWETQYF,TGTGCCAGCAGGCAGTGGGAGACCCAGTACTTC
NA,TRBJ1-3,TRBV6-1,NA,CASSADSAFSGNTIYF,TGTGCCAGCAGTGCGGACAGTGCGTTCTCTGGAAACACCATATATTTT
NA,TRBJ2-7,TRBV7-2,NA,CASSLSGSLGEQYF,TGTGCCAGCAGCTTATCGGGATCCTTGGGCGAGCAGTACTTC
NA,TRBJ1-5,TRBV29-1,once,CSASPADHSNQPQHF,TGCAGCGCGAGTCCGGCGGATCATAGCAATCAGCCCCAGCATTTT
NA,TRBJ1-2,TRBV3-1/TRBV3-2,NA,CASSQDSGYTF,TGTGCCAGCAGCCAAGACTCTGGCTACACCTTC
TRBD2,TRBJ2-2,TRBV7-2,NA,CATGLLAGEGTGELFF,TGTGCCACCGGTCTACTAGCGGGGGAAGGGACCGGGGAGCTGTTTTTT
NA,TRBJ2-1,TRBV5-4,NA,CASSLGTGNEQFF,TGTGCCAGCAGCTTGGGAACGGGGAATGAGCAGTTCTTC